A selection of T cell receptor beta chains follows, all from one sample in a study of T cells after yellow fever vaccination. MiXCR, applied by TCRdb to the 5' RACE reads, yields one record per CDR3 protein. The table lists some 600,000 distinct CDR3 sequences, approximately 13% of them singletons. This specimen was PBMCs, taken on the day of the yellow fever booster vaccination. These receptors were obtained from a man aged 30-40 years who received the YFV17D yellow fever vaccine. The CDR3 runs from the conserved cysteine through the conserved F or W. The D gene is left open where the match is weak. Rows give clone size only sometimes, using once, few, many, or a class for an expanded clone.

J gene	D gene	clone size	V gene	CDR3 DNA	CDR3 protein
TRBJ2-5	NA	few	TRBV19	TGTGCCAGTAGTCCAAGAAAGCGGGAGACCCAGTACTTC	CASSPRKRETQYF
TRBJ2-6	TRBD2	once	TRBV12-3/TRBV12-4	TGTGCCAGCAGGGAAGGCCCGGGACTAGCGGGCGTGTGGGCCAACGTCCTGACTTTC	CASREGPGLAGVWANVLTF
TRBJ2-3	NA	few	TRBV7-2	TGTGCCAGCAGCTTAGACGGACAGCGCACAGATACGCAGTATTTT	CASSLDGQRTDTQYF
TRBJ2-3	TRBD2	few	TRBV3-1	TGTGCCAGCAGCCATGGGACTAGCGGGAGCACAGATACGCAGTATTTT	CASSHGTSGSTDTQYF
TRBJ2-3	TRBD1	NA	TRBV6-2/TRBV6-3	TGTGCCAGCAGTCCCACTTTTCCGACAGGGGCTGCAGATACGCAGTATTTT	CASSPTFPTGAADTQYF
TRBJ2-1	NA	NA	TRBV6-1	TGTGCCAGCAGTGAAAGGGGGGACAATGAGCAGTTCTTC	CASSERGDNEQFF
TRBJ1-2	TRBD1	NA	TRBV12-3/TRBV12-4	TGTGCCAGCAGTTACGGGACAGGAGACTATGGCTACACCTTC	CASSYGTGDYGYTF
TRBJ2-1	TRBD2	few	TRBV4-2	TGTGCCAGCAGCCAAGATCGGGGGAGGGGCGAGCAGTTCTTC	CASSQDRGRGEQFF
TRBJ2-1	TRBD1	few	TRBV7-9	TGTGCCAGCAGCTCCCGGGACAGGGGGTACAATGAGCAGTTCTTC	CASSSRDRGYNEQFF
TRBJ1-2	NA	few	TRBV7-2	TGTGCCAGCAGGAGTTGGGTTGAAACGGATGGCTACACCTTC	CASRSWVETDGYTF
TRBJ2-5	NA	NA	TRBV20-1	TGCAGTGCTAGAGTTAGCAGGGGGGGACAAGAGACCCAGTACTTC	CSARVSRGGQETQYF
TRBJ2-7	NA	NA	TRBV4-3	TGCGCCAGCAGCCAAAGCCTTAGGTTTTCGAGTGAGCAGTACTTC	CASSQSLRFSSEQYF
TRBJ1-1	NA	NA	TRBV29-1	TGCAGCGTTGAAGATGGGGCTAACACTGAAGCTTTCTTT	CSVEDGANTEAFF
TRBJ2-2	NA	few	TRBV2	TGTGCCAGCAGTGCCCCGAAGGGCACCGGGGAGCTGTTTTTT	CASSAPKGTGELFF
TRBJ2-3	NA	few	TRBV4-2	TGTGCCAGCAGCCAAGGAGGGGATTTAGGGGCAGATACGCAGTATTTT	CASSQGGDLGADTQYF
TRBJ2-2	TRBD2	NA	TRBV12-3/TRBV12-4	TGTGCCAGCAGTTTTTGGACTAGCGGGATGTCCGGGGAGCTGTTTTTT	CASSFWTSGMSGELFF
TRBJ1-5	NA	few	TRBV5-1	TGCGCCAGCAGCTTGTTGGGGGCAGGACAGCCCCAGCATTTT	CASSLLGAGQPQHF
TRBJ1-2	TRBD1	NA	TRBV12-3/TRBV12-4	TGTGCCAGCGACAGGGATGTTGGGTATGGCTACACCTTC	CASDRDVGYGYTF
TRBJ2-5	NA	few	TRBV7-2	TGTGCCAGCAGCTTACGGATGAGGGAAGAGACCCAGTACTTC	CASSLRMREETQYF
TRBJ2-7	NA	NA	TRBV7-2	TGTGCCAGCAGCTTAAGTTGGGTGGGCTACACCTACGAGCAGTACTTC	CASSLSWVGYTYEQYF
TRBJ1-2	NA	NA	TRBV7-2	TGTGCCAGCAGCTTATCCCAATATGGCTACACCTTC	CASSLSQYGYTF
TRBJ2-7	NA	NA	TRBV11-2	TGTGCCAGCAGTCCCCCGGGGATCTTACGAGATAGCTCCTACGAGCAGTACTTC	CASSPPGILRDSSYEQYF
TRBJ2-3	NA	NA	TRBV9	TGTGCCAGCAGCGCGGCTTCGAAAACAGATACGCAGTATTTT	CASSAASKTDTQYF
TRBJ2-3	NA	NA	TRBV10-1	TGCGCCAGCAGTGAGTCACCAGATACGCAGTATTTT	CASSESPDTQYF
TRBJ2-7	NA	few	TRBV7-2	TGTGCCAGCAGCTTAGCCGGGACAAGGAATAACGAGCAGTACTTC	CASSLAGTRNNEQYF
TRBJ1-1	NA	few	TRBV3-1	TGTGCCAGCAGCCAAGTCGGTGGCGCCGCTGAAGCTTTCTTT	CASSQVGGAAEAFF
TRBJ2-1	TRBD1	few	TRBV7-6	TGTGCCAGCAGCCGGACAGGGGATAAGAATGAGCAGTTCTTC	CASSRTGDKNEQFF
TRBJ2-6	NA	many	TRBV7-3	TGTGCCAGCAGTCCGAGGGCCTCTGGGGCCAACGTCCTGACTTTC	CASSPRASGANVLTF
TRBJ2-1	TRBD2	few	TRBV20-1	TGCAGTGCTAGAACATCTAAGGCGGGAGGGCCTTCCTACAATGAGCAGTTCTTC	CSARTSKAGGPSYNEQFF
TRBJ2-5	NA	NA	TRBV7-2	TGTGCCAGCAGCTTGAAAATACAGGGTTCCCAGTACTTC	CASSLKIQGSQYF
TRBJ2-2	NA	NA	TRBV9	TGTGCCAGCAGCGTAGGGGTAGCTACCGGGGAGCTGTTTTTT	CASSVGVATGELFF
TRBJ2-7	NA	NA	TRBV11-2	TGTGCCAGCAGCTTAGCGCGGTACTACGAGCAGTACTTC	CASSLARYYEQYF
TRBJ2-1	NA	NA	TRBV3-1	TGTGCCAGCAGCCAAGGCCTATCGAATGAGCAGTTCTTC	CASSQGLSNEQFF
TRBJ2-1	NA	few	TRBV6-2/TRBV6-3	TGTGCCAGCAGTTACTCTCTAGCCGGCGCCTACAATGAGCAGTTCTTC	CASSYSLAGAYNEQFF
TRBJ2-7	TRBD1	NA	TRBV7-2	TGTGCCAGCAGCCGCCGTGTGGGACAGGGATACGAGCAGTACTTC	CASSRRVGQGYEQYF